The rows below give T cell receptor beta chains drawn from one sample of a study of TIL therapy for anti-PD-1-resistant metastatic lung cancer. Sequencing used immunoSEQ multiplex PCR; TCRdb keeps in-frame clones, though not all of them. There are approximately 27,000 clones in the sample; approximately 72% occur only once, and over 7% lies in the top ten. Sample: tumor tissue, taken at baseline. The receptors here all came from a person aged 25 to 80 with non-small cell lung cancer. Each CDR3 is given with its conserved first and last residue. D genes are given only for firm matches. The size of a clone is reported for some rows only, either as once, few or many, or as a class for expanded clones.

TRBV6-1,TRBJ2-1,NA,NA,CASSEYGSGQRIIEQFF,TGTGCCAGCAGTGAATACGGGTCGGGACAACGGATCATTGAGCAGTTCTTC
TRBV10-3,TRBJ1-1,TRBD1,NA,CAIRTGNMNTEAFF,TGTGCCATCAGGACAGGGAACATGAACACTGAAGCTTTCTTT
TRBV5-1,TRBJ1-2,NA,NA,CASSWGTELNYGYTF,TGCGCCAGCAGCTGGGGGACGGAACTTAACTATGGCTACACCTTC
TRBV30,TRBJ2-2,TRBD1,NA,CAWSSPGTETGELFF,TGTGCCTGGAGTTCCCCCGGGACAGAGACCGGGGAGCTGTTTTTT
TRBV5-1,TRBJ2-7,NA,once,CASSLVPTGTIYEQYF,TGCGCCAGCAGCTTGGTGCCGACAGGGACTATCTACGAGCAGTACTTC
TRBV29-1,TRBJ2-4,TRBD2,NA,CSVKGVGLAGINIQYF,TGCAGCGTTAAAGGGGTCGGACTAGCGGGGATCAACATTCAGTACTTC
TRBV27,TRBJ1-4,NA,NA,CASSLSIRAGNEKLFF,TGTGCCAGCAGTTTATCGATCCGGGCCGGTAATGAAAAACTGTTTTTT
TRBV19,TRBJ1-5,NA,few,CATSWGRYSNQPQHF,TGTGCCACTTCCTGGGGGCGGTATAGCAATCAGCCCCAGCATTTT
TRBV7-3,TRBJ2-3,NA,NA,CASSPTPTGYTDTQYF,TGTGCCAGCAGCCCCACCCCGACAGGTTACACAGATACGCAGTATTTT
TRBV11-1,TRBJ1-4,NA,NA,CASSFGPATNEKLFF,TGTGCCAGCAGCTTCGGGCCTGCAACTAATGAAAAACTGTTTTTT
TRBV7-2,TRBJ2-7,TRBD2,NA,CASSPTSGVYEQYF,TGTGCCAGCAGCCCGACTAGCGGGGTCTACGAGCAGTACTTC
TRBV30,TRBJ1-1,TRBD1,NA,CAWSVPDRGRTEAFF,TGTGCCTGGAGTGTACCAGACAGGGGGCGAACTGAAGCTTTCTTT
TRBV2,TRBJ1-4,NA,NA,CASSDLALDEEKLFF,TGTGCCAGCAGTGATTTGGCTCTAGACGAAGAAAAACTGTTTTTT
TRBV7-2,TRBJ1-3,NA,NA,CASSPLISGNTIYF,TGTGCCAGCAGTCCACTAATCTCTGGAAACACCATATATTTT
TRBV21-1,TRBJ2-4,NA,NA,CASSIQTAQGNLAKNIQYF,TGTGCCAGCAGCATTCAAACCGCTCAGGGAAACCTAGCCAAAAACATTCAGTACTTC
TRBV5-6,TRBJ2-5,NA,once,CASRGGETQYF,TGTGCCAGCAGGGGTGGAGAGACCCAGTACTTC
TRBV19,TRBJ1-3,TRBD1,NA,CASSIIRTGDYTIYF,TGTGCCAGTAGTATAATTCGGACAGGGGATTACACCATATATTTT
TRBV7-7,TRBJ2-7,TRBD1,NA,CASSPGTGGEQYF,TGTGCTAGCAGCCCCGGGACAGGGGGCGAGCAGTACTTC
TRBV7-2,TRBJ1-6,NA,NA,CASSSQGNNSPLHF,TGTGCCAGCAGCAGTCAGGGAAACAATTCACCCCTCCACTTT
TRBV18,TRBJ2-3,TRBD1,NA,CASSRGTENTDTQYF,TGTGCCAGCTCACGAGGGACAGAGAACACAGATACGCAGTATTTT
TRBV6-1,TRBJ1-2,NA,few,CASSEVGASNYGYTF,TGTGCCAGCAGTGAAGTGGGGGCCTCTAACTATGGCTACACCTTC
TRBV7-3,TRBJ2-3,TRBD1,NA,CASSNTGGGTQYF,TGTGCCAGCAGCAATACAGGGGGCGGTACGCAGTATTTT
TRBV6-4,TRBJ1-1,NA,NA,CASSEPNLGQANTEAFF,TGTGCCAGCAGTGAACCCAACTTAGGTCAGGCGAACACTGAAGCTTTCTTT
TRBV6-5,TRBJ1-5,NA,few,CASRSGDGGQPQHF,TGTGCCAGCAGGTCAGGGGATGGTGGCCAGCCCCAGCATTTT
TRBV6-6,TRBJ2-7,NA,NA,CASRERDFSYEQYF,TGTGCCAGCAGAGAACGGGACTTCTCCTACGAGCAGTACTTC
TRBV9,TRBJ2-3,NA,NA,CASSVDGDTTDTQYF,TGTGCCAGCAGCGTAGACGGGGATACAACAGATACGCAGTATTTT
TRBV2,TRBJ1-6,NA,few,CASSGDRDKRHF,TGTGCCAGCAGTGGAGACCGGGACAAGAGACACTTT
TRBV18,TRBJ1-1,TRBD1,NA,CASSLEGAGSGTEAFF,TGTGCCAGCTCACTAGAGGGGGCGGGTAGTGGCACTGAAGCTTTCTTT
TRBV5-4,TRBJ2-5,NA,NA,CASSPSLVQETQYF,TGTGCCAGCAGCCCCTCGCTTGTCCAAGAGACCCAGTACTTC
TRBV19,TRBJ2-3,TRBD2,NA,CAARGGPDTQYF,TGTGCTGCGCGGGGGGGACCAGATACGCAGTATTTT
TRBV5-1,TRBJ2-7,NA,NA,CASSLETRLGYEQYF,TGCGCCAGCAGCTTGGAGACTAGACTGGGGTACGAGCAGTACTTC
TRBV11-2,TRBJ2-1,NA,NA,CASSPRDRRGHNEQFF,TGTGCCAGCAGCCCAAGAGACAGGAGAGGCCACAATGAGCAGTTCTTC
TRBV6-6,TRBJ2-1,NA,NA,CASSYRRGDNEQFF,TGTGCCAGCAGTTACCGGCGAGGGGACAATGAGCAGTTCTTC
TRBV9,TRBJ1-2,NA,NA,CASSVAGDTNYGYTF,TGTGCCAGCAGCGTAGCTGGGGACACCAATTATGGCTACACCTTC
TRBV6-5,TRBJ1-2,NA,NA,CASSYGGEDYGYTF,TGTGCCAGCAGTTACGGGGGAGAGGACTATGGCTACACCTTC
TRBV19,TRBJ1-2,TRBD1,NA,CASSIPGQVFYGYTF,TGTGCCAGTAGTATCCCGGGACAGGTTTTCTATGGCTACACCTTC
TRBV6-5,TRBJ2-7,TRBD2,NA,CASSYQGTSGPYEQYF,TGTGCCAGCAGTTACCAAGGGACTAGCGGGCCCTACGAGCAGTACTTC
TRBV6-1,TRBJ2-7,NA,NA,CASSEDASTYEQYF,TGTGCCAGCAGTGAAGACGCCTCTACCTACGAGCAGTACTTC
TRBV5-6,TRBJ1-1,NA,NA,CASSLGPGMNTEAFF,TGTGCCAGCAGCTTGGGTCCGGGGATGAACACTGAAGCTTTCTTT
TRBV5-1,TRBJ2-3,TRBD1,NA,CASSLAWDRGATDTQYF,TGCGCCAGCAGCTTGGCCTGGGACAGGGGGGCCACAGATACGCAGTATTTT
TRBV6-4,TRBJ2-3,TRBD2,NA,CASSDSSGGADTQYF,TGTGCCAGCAGTGACTCGAGCGGGGGCGCAGATACGCAGTATTTT
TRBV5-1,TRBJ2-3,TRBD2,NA,CASSLVKRGGTDTQYF,TGCGCCAGCAGCTTGGTGAAGCGGGGGGGCACAGATACGCAGTATTTT
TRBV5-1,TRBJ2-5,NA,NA,CASSEQETQYF,TGCGCCAGCAGCGAACAAGAGACCCAGTACTTC
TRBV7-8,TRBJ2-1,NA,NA,CASSLDKYNEQFF,TGTGCCAGCAGCTTAGACAAATACAATGAGCAGTTCTTC
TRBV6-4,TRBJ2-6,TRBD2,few,CASSDSGGSGANVLTF,TGTGCCAGCAGTGACTCGGGGGGGTCTGGGGCCAACGTCCTGACTTTC
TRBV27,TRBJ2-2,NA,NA,CASGLLSGELFF,TGTGCCAGCGGTCTCCTATCTGGGGAGCTGTTTTTT
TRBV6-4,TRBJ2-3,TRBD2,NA,CASSSGGTDTQYF,TGTGCCAGCTCCAGCGGGGGGACAGATACGCAGTATTTT
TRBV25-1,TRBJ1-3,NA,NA,CASSLGRLSGNTIYF,TGTGCCAGCTCTCTGGGCAGACTCTCTGGAAACACCATATATTTT
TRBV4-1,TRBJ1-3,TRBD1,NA,CASRGTGLANTIYF,TGCGCCAGCAGGGGGACAGGCCTAGCAAACACCATATATTTT
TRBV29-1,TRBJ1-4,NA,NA,CSTLEGGEKLFF,TGCAGCACCCTCGAAGGGGGTGAAAAACTGTTTTTT
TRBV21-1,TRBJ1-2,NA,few,CASSKGVGDGYTF,TGTGCCAGCAGCAAAGGGGTCGGGGATGGCTACACCTTC
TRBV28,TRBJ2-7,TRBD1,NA,CASSRQGRSHEQYF,TGTGCCAGCAGCCGACAGGGGCGGAGTCACGAGCAGTACTTC
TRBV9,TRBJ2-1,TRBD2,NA,CASSPLYGGAYNEQFF,TGTGCCAGCAGCCCCCTCTACGGGGGGGCCTACAATGAGCAGTTCTTC
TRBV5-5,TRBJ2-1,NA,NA,CASSLQGSYLYNEQFF,TGTGCCAGCAGCTTACAGGGTAGCTATCTCTACAATGAGCAGTTCTTC
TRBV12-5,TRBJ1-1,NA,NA,CASGLIGETRTEAFF,TGTGCTAGTGGTTTGATAGGAGAGACGAGGACTGAAGCTTTCTTT
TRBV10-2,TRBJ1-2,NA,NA,CASTQTPNNYGYTF,TGCGCCAGCACCCAGACCCCGAATAACTATGGCTACACCTTC
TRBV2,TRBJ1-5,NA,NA,CATMLETGNQPQHF,TGTGCCACCATGCTTGAAACGGGCAATCAGCCCCAGCATTTT
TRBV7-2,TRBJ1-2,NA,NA,CASSLVSDTNYGYTF,TGTGCCAGCAGCTTAGTTTCGGACACTAACTATGGCTACACCTTC
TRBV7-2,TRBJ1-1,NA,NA,CASSWGSLGLEAFF,TGTGCCAGCAGCTGGGGGTCTCTAGGCCTGGAAGCTTTCTTT
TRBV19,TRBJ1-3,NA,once,CASTPAGSSGNTIYF,TGTGCCAGTACCCCGGCGGGGAGCTCTGGAAACACCATATATTTT